This TCR beta chain was captured in a study of CD8+ T cells in alopecia areata (dated by TCRdb to the late 2010s). Regarding the study in general: The treated patients took part in an open-label pilot trial in which moderate-to-severe alopecia areata was treated with oral tofacitinib at 5 to 10 mg twice daily. Biopsies were taken from tofacitinib-treated patients at baseline and again at 4 and 24 weeks into treatment, and several of those patients also had a later scalp biopsy. The SALT score, which quantifies the percentage of affected scalp surface area, was used to measure disease severity in treated patients. RNA came from the PAXgene miRNA kit for fixed scalp, the miRNeasy kit for PBMCs, and the RNeasy kit for mouse skin. On the human side, TCRbeta sequencing was run on scalp tissue and on sorted CD4+ and CD8+ peripheral blood T cells from healthy controls and from alopecia areata patients with either patchy or totalis/universalis disease. Tofacitinib was given for 6 to 18 months, followed by 6 months of follow-up off drug to assess delayed response and recurrence. Clonality in the scalp was compared among normal scalp (n=4), patchy alopecia areata scalp (n=8), and alopecia totalis/universalis scalp (n=8). The study used high-throughput TCRbeta sequencing to examine T cell clonal expansion in alopecia areata, in both the C3H/HeJ mouse model and human patients. TCRbeta CDR3 regions were amplified by immunoSEQ multiplex PCR using 35 Vbeta forward and 13 Jbeta reverse primers. What the authors observed across the whole study: Shared TCR sequences between patients were less evident than in mice, which may be partly attributable to HLA diversity in the patient population. With tofacitinib, both scalp clonality and the number of expanded CD8+ clones among the top 100 scalp clones went down significantly. During tofacitinib treatment, many expanded lesional clones remained in scalp and blood, and this persistence may partly explain relapse after treatment is stopped. Compared with normal scalp, lesional scalp had higher clonality and more expanded CD8+ clones, particularly in alopecia totalis/universalis, a pattern that suggests antigenic drive. Resident alphabeta T cells in normal human skin are also sequenced, complicating scalp TCR repertoire analysis, unlike mouse skin dominated by gammadelta T cells. Because the treated cohort was small and had only one nonresponder, larger studies are needed to examine links between baseline CD8+ expansion and response.

The library was generated by the immunoSEQ multiplex PCR assay. To provide template for TCR sequencing, every sample had RNA extracted and reverse transcribed into cDNA. First-strand cDNA was synthesized with SuperScript III using a 2:1 mix of oligo-dT and random hexamers. Amplification bias was assessed with a synthetic immune receptor repertoire, and residual bias was removed computationally. The study's own analysis went as follows. After raw reads were preprocessed to remove errors, the CDR3 was defined following IMGT conventions as running from the conserved cysteine to phenylalanine. Clonality was computed by normalizing Shannon entropy by log2 of the number of productive unique TCRs and subtracting the result from 1. Whether scalp clones were CD4 or CD8 was inferred by matching scalp TCRbeta sequences against CD4 and CD8 repertoires sorted from blood. The immuneACCESS repertoire file appears here via TCRdb, limited to in-frame rearrangements. These files lack a portion of the clones; in checked studies, under half of the deficit traces to unresolved V genes, and the cause of the others is not known. Clonal size and the V and J genes are those of that table, whereas D and trimming came from the DNA. In this sample the table shows a few hundred thousand clones, 30% to 40% of which occur a single time. The ten most abundant clones make up 0.48% of the sample.

Comment on this clone: The target of this receptor is not known. Base-call qualities are not available, and no considerably larger clone is one nucleotide away.

Read against the paper, the sample's treatment or condition label means: oral pan-JAK inhibitor, 5-10 mg twice daily. Peripheral blood and lesional scalp punch biopsies were obtained from patients with alopecia areata. PBMCs were isolated by density centrifugation and stained for CD3, CD4 and CD8, and CD4+ and CD8+ T cells were sorted on a FACSAria. Inclusive of the bounding cysteine and phenylalanine, the CDR3 is 11 residues long. The read is trimmed to its CDR3 DNA, 33 bases read in frame from base 1. For CDR1 and CDR2, the germline V gene lists SQVTM and ANQGSEA. Trimming costs V 7 bases and J 11 bases, and their ends lie 15 bases apart.

Here the sequenced sample was CD4+ T cells sorted from blood, taken between weeks 30 and 35, from a patient treated with tofacitinib. The chain is encoded by TRBV29-1 joined to TRBJ1-5; a tentative D call is TRBD1 (5 bases match). The receptor was derived from a human donor with alopecia areata. The nucleotide sequence reads TGCAGCGCTTGGGGCGGGGGGGCCCAGCATTTT. Translated, it gives CSAWGGGAQHF.